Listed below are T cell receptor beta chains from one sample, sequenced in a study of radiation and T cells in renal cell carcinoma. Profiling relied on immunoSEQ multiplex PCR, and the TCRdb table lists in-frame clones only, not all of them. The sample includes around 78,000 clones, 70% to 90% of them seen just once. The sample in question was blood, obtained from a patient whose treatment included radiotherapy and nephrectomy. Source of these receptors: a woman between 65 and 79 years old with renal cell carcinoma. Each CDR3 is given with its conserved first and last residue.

CASSPTGTGANVLTF,TRBJ2-6,TRBV19
CASSPWTSGGAQTQYF,TRBJ2-5,TRBV7-2
CASSSTLNSPLHF,TRBJ1-6,TRBV5-1
CASSFNPSEAFF,TRBJ1-1,TRBV11-3
CASSLESGGFTEAFF,TRBJ1-1,TRBV5-1
CASSIYTNTGELFF,TRBJ2-2,TRBV5-1
CASSFTRDIQYF,TRBJ2-4,TRBV5-6
CASSLYGGTSNQPQHF,TRBJ1-5,TRBV7-8
CASSLWGAGTEAFF,TRBJ1-1,TRBV27
CASSRSGGLYEQYF,TRBJ2-7,TRBV7-2